The source of this T cell receptor beta chain is a study of vaccination effects on CD4 cells after COVID-19. In the study overall: Before any sequencing was done, the ViraFEST assay used viral peptide pools to expand antigen-specific CD4+ T cells. Participants completed two doses of the BNT162b2 or mRNA-1273 vaccine. The study's findings and limits: Early post-infection timepoints were missing from the study, which also had few convalescent patients.

On this clone itself: Its antigen is not identified.

After around nine days in culture, the CD4+ T cells were isolated. No vaccinee had earlier SARS-CoV-2 infection, and nucleocapsid antibodies were negative. Libraries were prepared by immunoSEQ multiplex PCR; TCRdb keeps only in-frame clonotypes and omits some of them. The sample gives approximately 37,000 clones, about 70% of which show up once; 3% is in the top ten. Trimming removed 3 bases from V and 3 bases from J, with 15 bases in between. CDR1 is SGHRS and CDR2 is YFSETQ in the germline V gene. CDR3 length: 15 amino acids. The starting material was CD4+ T cells from PBMCs cultured without peptide, obtained before COVID-19 vaccination. The receptor was derived from a human donor who received a COVID-19 vaccine. J is TRBJ1-1 and V is TRBV5-1; tentatively, D is TRBD1 (5 bases). CDR3 bases: TGCGCCAGCAGCTCAGGACGGCTGGGGGACACTGAAGCTTTCTTT. Residues: CASSSGRLGDTEAFF.